This is a list of T cell receptor beta chains from one sample in a study of identical twins' blood T cells. TCRdb fed the 5' RACE reads into MiXCR, producing one record per CDR3 protein. The sample includes 350,000 to 400,000 distinct CDR3 sequences, about 28% of them seen just once. Sequenced input: PBMCs. The receptor set was obtained from a woman aged 18-50 years in good health. CDR3s include the opening cysteine and the closing phenylalanine or tryptophan. Each record gives: J gene, CDR3 length, V gene, CDR3 protein.

TRBJ2-3 | 12 | TRBV29-1 | CSGSPGTDTQYF
TRBJ1-1 | 8 | TRBV20-1 | CSARDAFF
TRBJ1-1 | 13 | TRBV6-6 | CASSSRGSTEAFF
TRBJ2-1 | 13 | TRBV20-1 | CSWTSGSYNEQFF
TRBJ1-2 | 15 | TRBV20-1 | CSAKRMTGGGSGYTF
TRBJ1-2 | 14 | TRBV5-1 | CASSEGTDNYGYTF
TRBJ2-3 | 15 | TRBV6-4 | CASSETSGGTDTQYF
TRBJ2-1 | 11 | TRBV30 | CGGQWYNEQFF
TRBJ2-3 | 15 | TRBV29-1 | CSVEKRTANTDTQYF
TRBJ1-2 | 12 | TRBV7-9 | CASSTPVDGYTF
TRBJ2-1 | 10 | TRBV29-1 | CSVVAVEQFF
TRBJ1-5 | 12 | TRBV2 | CASSPVPQVRHF
TRBJ2-5 | 13 | TRBV5-1 | CASSFVPQETQYF
TRBJ1-2 | 14 | TRBV7-8 | CASSLKTLIYGYTF
TRBJ1-1 | 17 | TRBV4-1 | CASSQDGARGMYTEAFF
TRBJ2-1 | 12 | TRBV29-1 | CSVDSGVAEQFF
TRBJ2-3 | 15 | TRBV15 | CATSKRWEGADTQYF
TRBJ1-3 | 13 | TRBV12-3/TRBV12-4 | CASSHRAGNTIYF
TRBJ1-2 | 11 | TRBV29-1 | CSVESAYGYTF
TRBJ2-1 | 14 | TRBV7-2 | CASSFLSSYNEQFF
TRBJ2-3 | 10 | TRBV29-1 | CRTDTDTQYF
TRBJ1-3 | 14 | TRBV2 | CASHRGTLGNTIYF
TRBJ1-1 | 14 | TRBV3-1 | CASSLTTGHTEAFF
TRBJ2-4 | 11 | TRBV13 | CASSIRNIQYF